The present T cell receptor beta chain was sequenced within a study of CD8+ T cells in alopecia areata. Background on the study: Administration of oral tofacitinib to treated patients was at 5 to 10 mg twice daily.

RNA was isolated and reverse transcribed to cDNA, the sequencing template. TCRdb keeps only in-frame clones here, not all; method: immunoSEQ multiplex PCR. This repertoire shows fewer than 110,000 clones, over 75% found once; its top ten account for 11%. This sample's treatment: oral pan-JAK inhibitor, 5-10 mg twice daily. This CDR3 spans 13 amino acids. The V end was cut by 3 bases, the J end by 5 bases, with 10 bases between. The germline V gene encodes CDR1 MNHNY and CDR2 SVGAGI (reference sequence). Specimen: CD8+ T cells sorted from blood, collected between weeks 30 and 35, from a patient treated with tofacitinib. The TCR sequence derives from a human donor with alopecia areata. V gene TRBV6-6 combines with J gene TRBJ1-1; weak D call: TRBD1 (5 bases). The chain's CDR3 is CASSYGEGTEAFF. Written as DNA, the CDR3 is TGTGCCAGCAGTTATGGGGAGGGGACTGAAGCTTTCTTT.